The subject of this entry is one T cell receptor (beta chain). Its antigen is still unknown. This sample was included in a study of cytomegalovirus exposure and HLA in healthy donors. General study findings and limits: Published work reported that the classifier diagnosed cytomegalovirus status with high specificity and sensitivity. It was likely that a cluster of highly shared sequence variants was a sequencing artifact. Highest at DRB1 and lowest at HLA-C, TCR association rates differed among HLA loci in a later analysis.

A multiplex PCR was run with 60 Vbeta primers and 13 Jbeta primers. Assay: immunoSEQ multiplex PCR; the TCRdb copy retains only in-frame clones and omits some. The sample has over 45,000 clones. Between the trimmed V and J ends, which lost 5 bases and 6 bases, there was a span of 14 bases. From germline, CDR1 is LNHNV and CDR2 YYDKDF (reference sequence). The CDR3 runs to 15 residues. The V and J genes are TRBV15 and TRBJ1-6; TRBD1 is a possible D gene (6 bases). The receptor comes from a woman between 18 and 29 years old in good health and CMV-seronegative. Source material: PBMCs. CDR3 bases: TGTGCCACCAGCCGAGTGCCAGGGGTTAATTCACCCCTCCACTTT. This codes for CATSRVPGVNSPLHF.